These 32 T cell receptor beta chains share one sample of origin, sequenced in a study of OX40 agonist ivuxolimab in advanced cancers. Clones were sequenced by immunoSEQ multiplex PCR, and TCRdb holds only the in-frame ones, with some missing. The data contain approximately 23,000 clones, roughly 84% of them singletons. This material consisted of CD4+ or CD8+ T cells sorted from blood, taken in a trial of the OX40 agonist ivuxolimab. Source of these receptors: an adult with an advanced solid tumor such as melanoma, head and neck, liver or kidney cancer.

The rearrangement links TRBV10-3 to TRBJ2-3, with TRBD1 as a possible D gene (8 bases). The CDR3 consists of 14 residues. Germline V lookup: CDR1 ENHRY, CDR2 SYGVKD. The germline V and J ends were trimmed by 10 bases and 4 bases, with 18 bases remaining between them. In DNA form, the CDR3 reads TGTGCCACTACGGACAGGGAGGGTTCAGATACGCAGTATTTT. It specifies CATTDREGSDTQYF.

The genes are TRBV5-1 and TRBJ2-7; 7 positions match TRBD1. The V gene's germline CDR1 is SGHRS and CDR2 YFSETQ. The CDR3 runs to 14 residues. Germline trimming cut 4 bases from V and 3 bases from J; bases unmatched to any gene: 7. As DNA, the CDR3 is TGCGCCAGCAGCCCACAGGGGAGAAGCTACGAGCAGTACTTC. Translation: CASSPQGRSYEQYF.

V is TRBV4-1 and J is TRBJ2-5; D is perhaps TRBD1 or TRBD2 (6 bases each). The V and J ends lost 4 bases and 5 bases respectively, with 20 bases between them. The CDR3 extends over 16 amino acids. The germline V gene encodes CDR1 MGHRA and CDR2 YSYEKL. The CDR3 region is CASSLIGGSAWETQYF. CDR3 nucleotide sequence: TGCGCCAGCAGCCTCATAGGGGGGAGTGCTTGGGAGACCCAGTACTTC.

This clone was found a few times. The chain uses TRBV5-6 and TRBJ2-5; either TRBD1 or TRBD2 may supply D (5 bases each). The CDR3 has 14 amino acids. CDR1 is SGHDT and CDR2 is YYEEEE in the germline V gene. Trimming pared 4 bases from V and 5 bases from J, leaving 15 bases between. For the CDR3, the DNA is TGTGCCAGCAGCACCGCCGGGGCCCAGGAGACCCAGTACTTC. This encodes CASSTAGAQETQYF.

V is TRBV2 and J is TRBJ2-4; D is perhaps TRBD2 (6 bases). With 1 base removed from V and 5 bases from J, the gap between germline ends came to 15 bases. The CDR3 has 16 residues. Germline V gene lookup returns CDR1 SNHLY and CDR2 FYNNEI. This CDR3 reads CASSEEGPGLQNIQYF. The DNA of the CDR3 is TGTGCCAGCAGTGAAGAAGGGCCGGGACTCCAAAACATTCAGTACTTC. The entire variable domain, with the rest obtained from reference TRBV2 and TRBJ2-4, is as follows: EPEVTQTPSHQVTQMGQEVILRCVPISNHLYFYWYRQILGQKVEFLVSFYNNEISEKSEIFDDQFSVERPDGSNFTLKIRSTKLEDSAMYFCASSEEGPGLQNIQYFGAGTRLSVL.

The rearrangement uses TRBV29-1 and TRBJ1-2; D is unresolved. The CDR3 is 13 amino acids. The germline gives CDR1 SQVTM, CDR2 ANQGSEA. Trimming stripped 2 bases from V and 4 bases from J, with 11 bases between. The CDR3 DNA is TGCAGCGTTGAAATTCCAAGTCCCTATGGCTACACCTTC. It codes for CSVEIPSPYGYTF.

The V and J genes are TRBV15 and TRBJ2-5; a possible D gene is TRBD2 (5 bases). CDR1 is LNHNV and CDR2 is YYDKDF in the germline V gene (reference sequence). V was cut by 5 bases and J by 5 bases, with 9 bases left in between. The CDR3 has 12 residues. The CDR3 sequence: CATSSGEETQYF. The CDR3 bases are TGTGCCACCAGCTCTGGGGAGGAGACCCAGTACTTC.

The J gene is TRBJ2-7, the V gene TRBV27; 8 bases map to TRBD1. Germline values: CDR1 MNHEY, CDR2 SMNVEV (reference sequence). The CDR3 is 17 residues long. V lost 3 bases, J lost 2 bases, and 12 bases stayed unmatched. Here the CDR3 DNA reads TGTGCCAGCAGTTTTTACCCAGGACAGGGACAAACCTACGAGCAGTACTTC. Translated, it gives CASSFYPGQGQTYEQYF.

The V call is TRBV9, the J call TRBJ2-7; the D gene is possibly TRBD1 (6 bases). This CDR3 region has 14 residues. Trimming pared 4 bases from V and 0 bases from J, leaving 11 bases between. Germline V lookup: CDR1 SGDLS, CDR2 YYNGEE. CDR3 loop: CASSLRDTSYEQYF. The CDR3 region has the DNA TGTGCCAGCAGCCTCCGGGACACCTCCTACGAGCAGTACTTC.

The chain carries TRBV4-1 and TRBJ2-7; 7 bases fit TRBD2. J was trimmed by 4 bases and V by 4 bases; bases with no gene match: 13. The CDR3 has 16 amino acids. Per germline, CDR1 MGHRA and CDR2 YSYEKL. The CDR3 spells CASSRGGLPESYEQYF. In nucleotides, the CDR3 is TGCGCCAGCAGCCGGGGGGGTCTTCCTGAATCTTACGAGCAGTACTTC.

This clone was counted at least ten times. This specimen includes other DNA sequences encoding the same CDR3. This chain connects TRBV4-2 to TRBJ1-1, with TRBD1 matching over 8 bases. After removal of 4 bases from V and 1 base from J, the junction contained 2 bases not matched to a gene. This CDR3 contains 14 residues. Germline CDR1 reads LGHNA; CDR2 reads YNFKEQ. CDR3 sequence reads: CASSRTGTNTEAFF. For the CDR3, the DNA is TGTGCCAGCAGCCGGACAGGGACGAACACTGAAGCTTTCTTT.

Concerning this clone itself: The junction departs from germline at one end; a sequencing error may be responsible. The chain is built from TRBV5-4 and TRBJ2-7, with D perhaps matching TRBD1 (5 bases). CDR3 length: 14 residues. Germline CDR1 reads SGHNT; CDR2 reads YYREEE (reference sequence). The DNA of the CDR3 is TGCGCCAGCAGCCAGGGAAGTAACTCCTACGAGCAGTACTTC. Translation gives CASSQGSNSYEQYF.

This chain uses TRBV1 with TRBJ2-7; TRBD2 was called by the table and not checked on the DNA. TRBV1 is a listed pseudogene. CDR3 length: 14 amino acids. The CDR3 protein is CTSSPPGGGYEQYF. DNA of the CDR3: TGCACCAGCAGCCCCCCGGGGGGGGGCTACGAGCAGTACTTC.

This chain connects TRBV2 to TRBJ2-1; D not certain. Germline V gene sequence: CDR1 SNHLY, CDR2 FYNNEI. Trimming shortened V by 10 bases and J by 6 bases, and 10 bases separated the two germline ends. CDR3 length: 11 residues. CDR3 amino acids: CATLSRNEQFF. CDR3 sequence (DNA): TGTGCCACCCTCTCCCGCAATGAGCAGTTCTTC.

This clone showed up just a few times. The CDR3 protein is CAITGELGYTF. In nucleotides, the CDR3 is TGTGCCATCACAGGGGAACTCGGCTACACCTTC. This sequence joins TRBV19 and TRBJ1-2, with 7 bases matching TRBD1. V trimming: 10 bases; J trimming: 8 bases; junction bases outside the gene matches: 7. CDR3 length: 11 amino acids. Germline CDR1 and CDR2: LNHDA and SQIVND (reference sequence).

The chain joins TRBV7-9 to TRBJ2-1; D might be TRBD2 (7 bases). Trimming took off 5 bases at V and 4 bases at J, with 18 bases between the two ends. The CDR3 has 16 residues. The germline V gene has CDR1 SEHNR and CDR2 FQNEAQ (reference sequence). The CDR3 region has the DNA TGTGCCAGCAGCGATCGGGGGGCGGGGTTTTACAATGAGCAGTTCTTC. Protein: CASSDRGAGFYNEQFF.

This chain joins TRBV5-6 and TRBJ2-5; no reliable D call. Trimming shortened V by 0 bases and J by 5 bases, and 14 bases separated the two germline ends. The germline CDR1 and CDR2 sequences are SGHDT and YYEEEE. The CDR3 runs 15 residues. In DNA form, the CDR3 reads TGTGCCAGCAGCTTGGGACCATCCCTGGGTGAGACCCAGTACTTC. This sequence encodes CASSLGPSLGETQYF.

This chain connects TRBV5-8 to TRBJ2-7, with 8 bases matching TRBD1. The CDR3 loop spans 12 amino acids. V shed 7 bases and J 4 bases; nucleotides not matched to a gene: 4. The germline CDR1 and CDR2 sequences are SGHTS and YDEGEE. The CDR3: CASGQGRYEQYF. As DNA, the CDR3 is TGTGCCAGCGGACAGGGTAGGTACGAGCAGTACTTC.

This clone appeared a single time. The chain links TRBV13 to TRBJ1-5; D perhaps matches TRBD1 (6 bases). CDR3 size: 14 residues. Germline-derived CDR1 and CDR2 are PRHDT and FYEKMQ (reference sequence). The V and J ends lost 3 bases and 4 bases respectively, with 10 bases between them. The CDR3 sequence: CASSFRGGNQPQHF. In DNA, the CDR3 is TGTGCCAGCAGCTTCAGAGGGGGGAATCAGCCCCAGCATTTT.

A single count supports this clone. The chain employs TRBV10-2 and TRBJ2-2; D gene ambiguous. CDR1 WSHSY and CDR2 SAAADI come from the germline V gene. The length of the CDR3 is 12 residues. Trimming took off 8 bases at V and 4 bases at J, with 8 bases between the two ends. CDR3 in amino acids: CASQVGTGELFF. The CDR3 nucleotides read TGCGCCAGCCAGGTGGGCACCGGGGAGCTGTTTTTT.

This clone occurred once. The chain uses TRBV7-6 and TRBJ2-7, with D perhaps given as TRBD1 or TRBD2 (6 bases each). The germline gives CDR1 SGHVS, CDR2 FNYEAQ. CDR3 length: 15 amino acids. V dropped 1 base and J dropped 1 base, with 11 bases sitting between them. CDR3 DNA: TGTGCCAGCAGCTTAGAGGGGGGTAGGTCCTACGAGCAGTACTTC. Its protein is CASSLEGGRSYEQYF.

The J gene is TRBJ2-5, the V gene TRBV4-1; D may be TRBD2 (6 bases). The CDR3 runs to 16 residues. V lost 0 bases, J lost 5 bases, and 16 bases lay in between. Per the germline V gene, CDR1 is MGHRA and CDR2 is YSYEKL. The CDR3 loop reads CASSQDRGREVETQYF. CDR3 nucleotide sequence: TGCGCCAGCAGCCAAGATAGAGGCAGGGAGGTGGAGACCCAGTACTTC.

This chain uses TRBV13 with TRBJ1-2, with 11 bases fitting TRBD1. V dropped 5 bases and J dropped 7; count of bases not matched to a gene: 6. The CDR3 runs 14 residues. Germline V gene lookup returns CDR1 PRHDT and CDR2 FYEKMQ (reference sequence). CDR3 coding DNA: TGTGCCAGCAGCGTCTGGACAGGGGGCTTTGGCTACACCTTC. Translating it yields CASSVWTGGFGYTF.

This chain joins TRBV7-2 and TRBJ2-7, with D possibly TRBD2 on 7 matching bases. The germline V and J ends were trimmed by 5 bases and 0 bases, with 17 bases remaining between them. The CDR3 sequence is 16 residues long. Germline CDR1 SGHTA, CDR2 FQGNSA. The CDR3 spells CASSPFGGGRSYEQYF. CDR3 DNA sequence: TGTGCCAGCAGCCCCTTCGGCGGGGGCCGCTCCTACGAGCAGTACTTC.

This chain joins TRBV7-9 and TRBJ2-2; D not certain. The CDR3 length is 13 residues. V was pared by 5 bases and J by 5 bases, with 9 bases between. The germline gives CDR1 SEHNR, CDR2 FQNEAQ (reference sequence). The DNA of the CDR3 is TGTGCCAGCAGCGTCGTCCTTACCGGGGAGCTGTTTTTT. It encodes CASSVVLTGELFF. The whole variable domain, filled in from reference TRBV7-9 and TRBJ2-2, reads DTGVSQNPRHKITKRGQNVTFRCDPISEHNRLYWYRQTLGQGPEFLTYFQNEAQLEKSRLLSDRFSAERPKGSFSTLEIQRTEQGDSAMYLCASSVVLTGELFFGEGSRLTVL.

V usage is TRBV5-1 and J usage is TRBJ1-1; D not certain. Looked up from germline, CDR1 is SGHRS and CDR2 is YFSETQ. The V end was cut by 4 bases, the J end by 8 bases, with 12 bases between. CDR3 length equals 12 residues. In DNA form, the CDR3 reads TGCGCCAGCAGCGTTGGAGGCAGGGAAGCTTTCTTT. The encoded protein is CASSVGGREAFF.

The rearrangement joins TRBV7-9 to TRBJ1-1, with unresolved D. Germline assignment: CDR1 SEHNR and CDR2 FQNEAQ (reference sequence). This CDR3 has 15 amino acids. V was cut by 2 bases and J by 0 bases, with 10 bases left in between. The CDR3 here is CASSLSPRMNTEAFF. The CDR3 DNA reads TGTGCCAGCAGCTTATCCCCTCGCATGAACACTGAAGCTTTCTTT. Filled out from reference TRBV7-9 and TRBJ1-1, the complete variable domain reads DTGVSQNPRHKITKRGQNVTFRCDPISEHNRLYWYRQTLGQGPEFLTYFQNEAQLEKSRLLSDRFSAERPKGSFSTLEIQRTEQGDSAMYLCASSLSPRMNTEAFFGQGTRLTVV.

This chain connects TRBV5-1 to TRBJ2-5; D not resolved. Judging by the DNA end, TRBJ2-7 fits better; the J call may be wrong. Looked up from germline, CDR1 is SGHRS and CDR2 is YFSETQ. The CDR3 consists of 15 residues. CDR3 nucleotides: TGCGCCAGCAGCTTGGCGAGACCCCTCCACTACGAGCAGTACTTC. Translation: CASSLARPLHYEQYF.

The CDR3 region is CASSQTGTGTEETQYF. Here the CDR3 DNA reads TGCGCCAGCAGCCAAACCGGGACAGGGACTGAAGAGACCCAGTACTTC. The chain is built from TRBV4-1 and TRBJ2-5; 9 bases align to TRBD1. The germline V gene has CDR1 MGHRA and CDR2 YSYEKL. The CDR3 loop spans 16 amino acids. The V segment lost 2 bases and the J segment 3 bases; nucleotides outside the gene matches: 7.

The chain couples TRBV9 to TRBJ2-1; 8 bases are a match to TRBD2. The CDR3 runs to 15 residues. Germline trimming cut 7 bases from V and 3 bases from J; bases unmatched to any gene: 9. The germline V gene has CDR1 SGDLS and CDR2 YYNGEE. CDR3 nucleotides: TGTGCCAGCTCAGTTAGCGGGGTTAACTACAATGAGCAGTTCTTC. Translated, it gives CASSVSGVNYNEQFF.

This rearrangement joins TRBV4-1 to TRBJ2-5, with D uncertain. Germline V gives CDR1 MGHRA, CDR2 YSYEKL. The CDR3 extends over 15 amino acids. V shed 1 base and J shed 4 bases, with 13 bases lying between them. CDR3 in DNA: TGCGCCAGCAGCCAAGCAGTCCGTAGTGGAGAGACCCAGTACTTC. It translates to CASSQAVRSGETQYF.

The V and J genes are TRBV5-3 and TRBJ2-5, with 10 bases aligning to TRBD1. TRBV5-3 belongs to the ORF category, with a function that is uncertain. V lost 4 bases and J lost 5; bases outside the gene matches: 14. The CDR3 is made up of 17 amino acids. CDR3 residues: CARSTGTGVPMDETQYF. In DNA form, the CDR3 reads TGTGCCAGAAGCACCGGGACAGGGGTGCCCATGGACGAGACCCAGTACTTC.